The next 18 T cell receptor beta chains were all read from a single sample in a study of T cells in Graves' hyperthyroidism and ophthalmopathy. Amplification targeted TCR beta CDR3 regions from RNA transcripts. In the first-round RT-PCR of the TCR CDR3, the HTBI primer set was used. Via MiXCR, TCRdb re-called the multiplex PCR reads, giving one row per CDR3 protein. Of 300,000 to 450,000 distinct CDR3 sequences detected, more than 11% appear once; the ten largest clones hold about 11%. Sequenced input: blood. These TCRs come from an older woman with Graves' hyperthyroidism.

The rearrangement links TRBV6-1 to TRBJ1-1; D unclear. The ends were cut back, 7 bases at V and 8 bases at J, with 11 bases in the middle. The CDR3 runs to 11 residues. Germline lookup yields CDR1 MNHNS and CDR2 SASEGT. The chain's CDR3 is CASTKGREAFF. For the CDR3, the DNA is TGTGCCAGCACAAAGGGAAGGGAAGCTTTCTTT.

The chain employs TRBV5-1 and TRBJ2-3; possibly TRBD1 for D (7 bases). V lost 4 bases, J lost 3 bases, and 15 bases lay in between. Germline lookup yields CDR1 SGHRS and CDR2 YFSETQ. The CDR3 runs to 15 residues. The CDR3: CASSEIQGGTDTQYF. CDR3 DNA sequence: TGCGCCAGCAGCGAAATCCAGGGGGGAACAGATACGCAGTATTTT.

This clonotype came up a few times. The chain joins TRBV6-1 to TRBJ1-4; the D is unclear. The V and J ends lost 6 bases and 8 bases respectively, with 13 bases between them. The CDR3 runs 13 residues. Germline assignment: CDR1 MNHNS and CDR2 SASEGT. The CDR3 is CASSQDLAEKLFF. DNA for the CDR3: TGTGCCAGCAGCCAAGATTTGGCCGAAAAACTGTTTTTT.

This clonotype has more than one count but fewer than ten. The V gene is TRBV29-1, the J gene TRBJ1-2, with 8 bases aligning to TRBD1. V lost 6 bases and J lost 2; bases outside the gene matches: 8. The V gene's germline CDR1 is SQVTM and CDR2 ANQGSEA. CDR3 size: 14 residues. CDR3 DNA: TGCAGCGTCGGACAGGGTCGCCTGAACTATGGCTACACCTTC. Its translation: CSVGQGRLNYGYTF.

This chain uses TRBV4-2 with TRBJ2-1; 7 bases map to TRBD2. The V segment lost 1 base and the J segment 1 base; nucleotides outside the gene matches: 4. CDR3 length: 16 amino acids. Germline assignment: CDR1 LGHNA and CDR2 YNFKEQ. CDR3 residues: CASSQASGQSYNEQFF. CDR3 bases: TGTGCCAGCAGCCAAGCTAGCGGCCAATCCTACAATGAGCAGTTCTTC.

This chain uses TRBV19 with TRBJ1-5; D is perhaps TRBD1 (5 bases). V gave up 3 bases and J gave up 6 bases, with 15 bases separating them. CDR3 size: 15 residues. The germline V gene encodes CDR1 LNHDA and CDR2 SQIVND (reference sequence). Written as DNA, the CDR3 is TGTGCCAGTAGTATTTCGGCGGGGGTTGGTCAGCCCCAGCATTTT. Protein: CASSISAGVGQPQHF.

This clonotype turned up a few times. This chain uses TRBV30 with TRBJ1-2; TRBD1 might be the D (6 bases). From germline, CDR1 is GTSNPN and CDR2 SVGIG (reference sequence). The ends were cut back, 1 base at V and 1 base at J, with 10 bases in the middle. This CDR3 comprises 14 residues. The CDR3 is CAWSGQASNYGYTF. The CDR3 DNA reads TGTGCCTGGAGTGGACAGGCGAGTAACTATGGCTACACCTTC.

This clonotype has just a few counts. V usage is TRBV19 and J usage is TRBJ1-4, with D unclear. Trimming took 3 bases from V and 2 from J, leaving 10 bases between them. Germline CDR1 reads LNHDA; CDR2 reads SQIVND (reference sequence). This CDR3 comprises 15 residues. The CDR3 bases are TGTGCCAGTAGTATTGGTGGACCGACTAATGAAAAACTGTTTTTT. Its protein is CASSIGGPTNEKLFF.

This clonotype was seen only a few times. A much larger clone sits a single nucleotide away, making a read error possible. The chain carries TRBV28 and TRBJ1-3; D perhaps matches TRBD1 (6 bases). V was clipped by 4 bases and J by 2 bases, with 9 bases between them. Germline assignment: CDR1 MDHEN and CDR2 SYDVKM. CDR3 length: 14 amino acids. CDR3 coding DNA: TGTGCCAGCAGTTCACAGGGTGCTGGAAACACCATATATTTT. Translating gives CASSSQGAGNTIYF.

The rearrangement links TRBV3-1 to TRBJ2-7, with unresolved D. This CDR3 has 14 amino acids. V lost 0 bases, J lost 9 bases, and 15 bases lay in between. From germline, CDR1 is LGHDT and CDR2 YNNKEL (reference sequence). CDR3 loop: CASSQDLAVSGQYF. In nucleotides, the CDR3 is TGTGCCAGCAGCCAAGATCTGGCAGTTTCAGGGCAGTACTTC.

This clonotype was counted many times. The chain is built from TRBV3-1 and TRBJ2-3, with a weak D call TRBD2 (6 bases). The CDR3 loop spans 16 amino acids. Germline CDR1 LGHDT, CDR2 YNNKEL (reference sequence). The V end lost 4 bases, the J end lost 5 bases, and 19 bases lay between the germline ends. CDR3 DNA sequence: TGTGCCAGCAGCCCCCTATTGGAGGGAGCGGAAGATACGCAGTATTTT. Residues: CASSPLLEGAEDTQYF.

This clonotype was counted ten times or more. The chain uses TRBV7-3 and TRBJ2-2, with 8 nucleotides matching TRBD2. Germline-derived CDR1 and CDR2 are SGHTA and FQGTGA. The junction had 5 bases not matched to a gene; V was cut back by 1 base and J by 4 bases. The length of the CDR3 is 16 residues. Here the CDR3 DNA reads TGTGCCAGCAGCTTAAGTCCGGGAGGGCTCACCGGGGAGCTGTTTTTT. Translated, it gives CASSLSPGGLTGELFF. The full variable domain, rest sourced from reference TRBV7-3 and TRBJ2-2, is GAGVSQTPSNKVTEKGKYVELRCDPISGHTALYWYRQSLGQGPEFLIYFQGTGAADDSGLPNDRFFAVRPEGSVSTLKIQRTERGDSAVYLCASSLSPGGLTGELFFGEGSRLTVL.

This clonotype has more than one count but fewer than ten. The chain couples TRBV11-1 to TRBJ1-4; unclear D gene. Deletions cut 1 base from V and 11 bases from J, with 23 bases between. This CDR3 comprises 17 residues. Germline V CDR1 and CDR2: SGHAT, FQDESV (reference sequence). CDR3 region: CASSLVGRGLTDRKLFF. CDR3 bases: TGTGCCAGCAGCTTAGTGGGTCGGGGTCTTACAGATCGGAAACTGTTTTTT.

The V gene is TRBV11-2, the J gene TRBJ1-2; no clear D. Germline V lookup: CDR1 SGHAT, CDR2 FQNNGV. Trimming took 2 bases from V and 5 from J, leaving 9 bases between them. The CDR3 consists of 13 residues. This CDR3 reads CASSLSSEYGYTF. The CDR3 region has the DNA TGTGCCAGCAGCTTATCGTCAGAGTATGGCTACACCTTC.

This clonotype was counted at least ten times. The CDR3 coding sequence is TGTGCCATCAGTGAGACGGCGGCTAAATACGAGCAGTACTTC. Its translation: CAISETAAKYEQYF. The genes are TRBV10-3 and TRBJ2-7; no clear D gene. CDR3 length: 14 amino acids. Germline V lookup: CDR1 ENHRY, CDR2 SYGVKD. V dropped 2 bases and J dropped 4 bases, with 12 bases sitting between them.

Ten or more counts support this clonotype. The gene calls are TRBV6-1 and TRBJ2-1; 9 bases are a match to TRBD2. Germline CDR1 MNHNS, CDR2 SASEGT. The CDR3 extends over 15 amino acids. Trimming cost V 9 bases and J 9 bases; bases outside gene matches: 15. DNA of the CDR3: TGTGCCAGTGAACGGGGTAGCGGGAGTTCCACTGAGCAGTTCTTC. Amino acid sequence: CASERGSGSSTEQFF.

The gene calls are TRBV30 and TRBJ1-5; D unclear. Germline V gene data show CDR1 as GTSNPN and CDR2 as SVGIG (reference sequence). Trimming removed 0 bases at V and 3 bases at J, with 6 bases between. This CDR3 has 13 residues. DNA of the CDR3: TGTGCCTGGAGTGTAGGAATCAATCAGCCCCAGCATTTT. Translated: CAWSVGINQPQHF.

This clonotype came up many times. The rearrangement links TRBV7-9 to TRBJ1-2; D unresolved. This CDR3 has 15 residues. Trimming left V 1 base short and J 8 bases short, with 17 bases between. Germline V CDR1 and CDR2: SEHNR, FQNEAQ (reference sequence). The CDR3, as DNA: TGTGCCAGCAGCTTAGGAGGGAATGGGCGAATGGGCTACACCTTC. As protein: CASSLGGNGRMGYTF.